A single sample gave rise to the 29 T cell receptor beta chains below, sequenced in a study of blood T cell repertoires in COVID-19. Only in-frame clones appear in the TCRdb table, and some are missing; sequencing was by immunoSEQ multiplex PCR. The sample comprises about 210,000 clones, roughly 84% of which are singletons, and 9.7% rests with the top ten. The material sequenced was peripheral blood. The source is a man aged 50 to 60 with active or convalescent COVID-19.

The CDR3 sequence: CASSLTISYEQYF. The CDR3 nucleotides are TGTGCCAGCAGCTTAACTATCAGCTACGAGCAGTACTTC. The chain recombines TRBV7-9 with TRBJ2-7, with D uncertain. This CDR3 has 13 residues. The V gene's germline CDR1 is SEHNR and CDR2 FQNEAQ (reference sequence). Trimming stripped 2 bases from V and 3 bases from J, with 8 bases between. The variable domain in full, completed from reference TRBV7-9 and TRBJ2-7, reads DTGVSQNPRHKITKRGQNVTFRCDPISEHNRLYWYRQTLGQGPEFLTYFQNEAQLEKSRLLSDRFSAERPKGSFSTLEIQRTEQGDSAMYLCASSLTISYEQYFGPGTRLTVT.

The chain recombines TRBV27 with TRBJ1-5; a possible D gene is TRBD1 (6 bases). The CDR3 sequence is 14 residues long. Trimming removed 5 bases from V and 6 bases from J, with 14 bases in between. The germline V gene encodes CDR1 MNHEY and CDR2 SMNVEV (reference sequence). In nucleotides, the CDR3 is TGTGCCAGCAGTCTATTACAGGGTAGTCAGCCCCAGCATTTT. Translation: CASSLLQGSQPQHF.

This clone appeared a few times. The J gene is TRBJ2-2, the V gene TRBV19, with D possibly being TRBD2 (6 bases). The CDR3 totals 16 residues. V was shortened by 4 bases and J by 4 bases, with 16 bases between the two germline ends. Germline V gives CDR1 LNHDA, CDR2 SQIVND (reference sequence). For the CDR3, the DNA is TGTGCCAGTAGTACCCCTGGGGCGGGACTCACCGGGGAGCTGTTTTTT. It is translated as CASSTPGAGLTGELFF.

The V call is TRBV27, the J call TRBJ1-5; D not certain. This CDR3 is 15 amino acids long. V was pared by 0 bases and J by 3 bases, with 9 bases between. The germline gives CDR1 MNHEY, CDR2 SMNVEV (reference sequence). CDR3 in DNA: TGTGCCAGCAGTTTATCGAGGCAAGTCAATCAGCCCCAGCATTTT. Protein: CASSLSRQVNQPQHF.

This rearrangement joins TRBV11-2 to TRBJ1-2, with 7 bases aligning to TRBD1. CDR3 length: 14 amino acids. CDR1 and CDR2 (germline): SGHAT, FQNNGV. V was pared by 5 bases and J by 3 bases, with 6 bases of the junction left unmatched. The CDR3 loop reads CASSNLGTDYGYTF. The CDR3 DNA sequence: TGTGCCAGCAGCAACCTGGGGACAGACTATGGCTACACCTTC.

The chain is built from TRBV6-2 or TRBV6-3 and TRBJ2-7; a possible D gene is TRBD2 (5 bases). The ends were cut back, 2 bases at V and 3 bases at J, with 11 bases in the middle. The CDR3 spans 14 residues. Germline values: CDR1 MNHEY, CDR2 SVGEGT. The CDR3 sequence: CASSYRASSYEQYF. CDR3 in DNA: TGTGCCAGCAGTTACCGGGCTAGCAGCTACGAGCAGTACTTC.

The chain employs TRBV18 and TRBJ2-1; possible D gene TRBD1, 6 bases. Trimming left V 5 bases short and J 5 bases short, with 7 bases between. Germline CDR1 is KGHSH and CDR2 is LQKENI. There are 12 residues in the CDR3. The CDR3 sequence is CASSGDNNEQFF. CDR3 in DNA: TGTGCCAGCTCAGGGGACAACAATGAGCAGTTCTTC.

This chain connects TRBV2 to TRBJ2-5; the match to TRBD2 covers 12 bases. J was trimmed by 1 base and V by 4 bases; bases with no gene match: 1. Germline CDR1 SNHLY, CDR2 FYNNEI. This CDR3 has 15 residues. CDR3 loop: CASSGTSGVQETQYF. CDR3 in DNA: TGTGCCAGCAGTGGGACTAGCGGGGTCCAAGAGACCCAGTACTTC.

V gene TRBV6-5 combines with J gene TRBJ2-2; D gene ambiguous. CDR1 is MNHEY, CDR2 SVGAGI, per germline. V shed 0 bases and J shed 0 bases, with 5 bases lying between them. This CDR3 contains 15 residues. CDR3 nucleotide sequence: TGTGCCAGCAGTTACTCCCCTGCGAACACCGGGGAGCTGTTTTTT. Protein sequence: CASSYSPANTGELFF.

The chain recombines TRBV19 with TRBJ2-3, with 7 positions matching TRBD2. The CDR3 runs to 15 residues. V lost 1 base, J lost 3 bases, and 4 bases stayed unmatched. Germline V gives CDR1 LNHDA, CDR2 SQIVND (reference sequence). CDR3 region: CASSIGGGGTDTQYF. CDR3 nucleotide sequence: TGTGCCAGTAGTATAGGGGGCGGGGGAACAGATACGCAGTATTTT.

V is TRBV2 and J is TRBJ2-3, with 7 bases aligning to TRBD2. Unmatched junction bases numbered 2, after V lost 7 bases and J lost 7 bases. The CDR3 covers 11 residues. CDR1 and CDR2 from the germline V gene are SNHLY and FYNNEI. The CDR3 region is CASTGGNTQYF. The DNA of the CDR3 is TGTGCCAGCACCGGGGGGAATACGCAGTATTTT.

The gene calls are TRBV2 and TRBJ2-1, with 11 positions matching TRBD2. The length of the CDR3 is 16 residues. The junction had 4 bases not matched to a gene; V was cut back by 2 bases and J by 4 bases. CDR1 and CDR2 (germline): SNHLY, FYNNEI. The CDR3 spells CASSEFGTSGYNEQFF. CDR3 bases: TGTGCCAGCAGTGAATTCGGGACTAGCGGATACAATGAGCAGTTCTTC.

This sequence joins TRBV6-2 or TRBV6-3 and TRBJ2-7; TRBD2 might be the D (5 bases). Per germline, CDR1 MNHEY and CDR2 SVGEGT. The V and J ends lost 5 bases and 6 bases respectively, with 17 bases between them. This CDR3 contains 14 residues. CDR3 protein: CASSRPASAAEQYV. CDR3 nucleotides: TGTGCCAGCAGTCGCCCGGCGTCAGCGGCCGAGCAGTACGTC.

This clone occurred once. The V gene is TRBV6-6, the J gene TRBJ1-1, with 7 nucleotides matching TRBD1. Germline V gives CDR1 MNHNY, CDR2 SVGAGI (reference sequence). This CDR3 is 12 amino acids long. The V and J ends lost 6 bases and 4 bases, in that order; junction bases with no gene match: 2. The DNA of the CDR3 is TGTGCCAGCAGGACAGGGTTCACTGAAGCTTTCTTT. This translates into CASRTGFTEAFF.

The V and J genes are TRBV2 and TRBJ1-3, with a tentative D call TRBD1 (5 bases). CDR1 and CDR2 from the germline V gene are SNHLY and FYNNEI. With 3 bases removed from V and 0 bases from J, the gap between germline ends came to 12 bases. CDR3 length equals 16 residues. The CDR3 here is CASSDGQGYSGNTIYF. The CDR3 nucleotides read TGTGCCAGCAGTGACGGGCAGGGCTACTCTGGAAACACCATATATTTT. The variable domain in full, with the rest retrieved from reference TRBV2 and TRBJ1-3, is EPEVTQTPSHQVTQMGQEVILRCVPISNHLYFYWYRQILGQKVEFLVSFYNNEISEKSEIFDDQFSVERPDGSNFTLKIRSTKLEDSAMYFCASSDGQGYSGNTIYFGEGSWLTVV.

J is TRBJ2-1 and V is TRBV19; D is perhaps TRBD2 (5 bases). The V end lost 7 bases, the J end lost 9 bases, and 19 bases lay between the germline ends. From germline, CDR1 is LNHDA and CDR2 SQIVND (reference sequence). The CDR3 has 14 amino acids. The CDR3 sequence is CASTVNGGGGEQFF. For the CDR3, the DNA is TGTGCCAGTACCGTGAATGGCGGAGGCGGTGAGCAGTTCTTC. Looking up the rest from reference TRBV19 and TRBJ2-1 gives the full variable domain: DGGITQSPKYLFRKEGQNVTLSCEQNLNHDAMYWYRQDPGQGLRLIYYSQIVNDFQKGDIAEGYSVSREKKESFPLTVTSAQKNPTAFYLCASTVNGGGGEQFFGPGTRLTVL.

The rearrangement joins TRBV19 to TRBJ2-3; 7 nucleotides align to TRBD1. Germline V lookup: CDR1 LNHDA, CDR2 SQIVND (reference sequence). V was pared by 6 bases and J by 2 bases, with 8 bases of the junction left unmatched. CDR3 length: 15 amino acids. The CDR3 DNA sequence: TGTGCCAGTAGGAGCCCAGGGGGTTCCACAGATACGCAGTATTTT. It specifies CASRSPGGSTDTQYF.

This clone has just one count. The V and J genes are TRBV5-5 and TRBJ2-1, with a weak D call TRBD1 (6 bases). The CDR3 consists of 15 residues. Germline CDR1 is SGHKS and CDR2 is YYEKEE (reference sequence). Trimming stripped 4 bases from V and 6 bases from J, with 17 bases between. The DNA of the CDR3 is TGTGCCAGCAGCCAGCGACCTCAACAGGGCAATGAGCAGTTCTTC. Amino acids: CASSQRPQQGNEQFF.

The chain couples TRBV23-1 to TRBJ2-5, with 7 positions matching TRBD2. TRBV23-1 qualifies as an ORF whose function is uncertain. V dropped 6 bases and J dropped 9; count of bases not matched to a gene: 16. The CDR3 extends over 15 amino acids. CDR3: CASSPPGSGKQAQYF. The CDR3 DNA is TGCGCCAGCAGCCCCCCGGGGAGCGGGAAGCAGGCCCAGTACTTC.

The V gene is TRBV5-4, the J gene TRBJ2-7; D possibly corresponds to TRBD1 (5 bases). V lost 1 base, J lost 0 bases, and 11 bases lay in between. CDR1 is SGHNT, CDR2 YYREEE, per germline (reference sequence). The CDR3 spans 15 residues. This CDR3 reads CASSLTQGPSYEQYF. The DNA of the CDR3 is TGTGCCAGCAGCTTGACCCAGGGCCCCTCCTACGAGCAGTACTTC.

This clone was observed a handful of times. The chain couples TRBV4-3 to TRBJ2-7; D is possibly TRBD1 (6 bases). Germline CDR1 is LGHNA and CDR2 is YSLEER. The CDR3 runs to 17 residues. V lost 1 base, J lost 5 bases, and 21 bases lay in between. The CDR3 DNA sequence: TGCGCCAGCAGCCAAGCCCACCGGGCAGGGGTTTTCCACGAGCAGTACTTC. Protein product: CASSQAHRAGVFHEQYF.

This clone was seen once. The J gene is TRBJ1-1, the V gene TRBV28; D ambiguous. This CDR3 spans 12 amino acids. Germline assignment: CDR1 MDHEN and CDR2 SYDVKM. The germline V and J ends were trimmed by 7 bases and 1 base, with 7 bases remaining between them. This chain's CDR3 is CASISQNTEAFF. For the CDR3, the DNA is TGTGCCAGCATTTCACAGAACACTGAAGCTTTCTTT.

The chain employs TRBV5-1 and TRBJ2-3; TRBD2 aligns across 10 bases. The V and J ends lost 0 bases and 2 bases, in that order; junction bases with no gene match: 3. This CDR3 contains 16 residues. Germline V lookup: CDR1 SGHRS, CDR2 YFSETQ. The CDR3 sequence is CASSLALAGVTDTQYF. Here the CDR3 DNA reads TGCGCCAGCAGCTTGGCCCTAGCGGGAGTCACAGATACGCAGTATTTT. Full variable domain (rest looked up from reference TRBV5-1 and TRBJ2-3): KAGVTQTPRYLIKTRGQQVTLSCSPISGHRSVSWYQQTPGQGLQFLFEYFSETQRNKGNFPGRFSGRQFSNSRSEMNVSTLELGDSALYLCASSLALAGVTDTQYFGPGTRLTVL.

J is TRBJ2-2 and V is TRBV28, with a weak D call TRBD1 (6 bases). This CDR3 has 14 amino acids. Between the trimmed V and J ends, which lost 6 bases and 6 bases, there was a span of 14 bases. Per germline, CDR1 MDHEN and CDR2 SYDVKM. The CDR3 loop is CASSPDRLAGELFF. The CDR3 DNA is TGTGCCAGCAGCCCTGACAGGCTGGCCGGGGAGCTGTTTTTT.

V gene TRBV5-1 combines with J gene TRBJ2-2; no firm D call. The V and J ends lost 1 base and 4 bases respectively, with 11 bases between them. The CDR3 has 15 residues. Germline-derived CDR1 and CDR2 are SGHRS and YFSETQ. CDR3 amino acids: CASSLNRLITGELFF. The CDR3 nucleotides are TGCGCCAGCAGCTTGAATAGACTCATCACCGGGGAGCTGTTTTTT.

In this sample, this clone turned up once. The chain employs TRBV6-5 and TRBJ1-5; perhaps TRBD1 as D (5 bases). Between the trimmed V and J ends, which lost 0 bases and 0 bases, there was a span of 9 bases. Germline-derived CDR1 and CDR2 are MNHEY and SVGAGI. This CDR3 spans 16 amino acids. The CDR3 DNA reads TGTGCCAGCAGTTACTCGAGCGACAGTAGCAATCAGCCCCAGCATTTT. Translated: CASSYSSDSSNQPQHF.

J is TRBJ2-5 and V is TRBV12-3 or TRBV12-4, with a weak D call TRBD2 (5 bases). This CDR3 spans 13 amino acids. V gave up 6 bases and J gave up 2 bases, with 10 bases separating them. The CDR3 DNA reads as TGTGCCAGCAGACTAGGAGGTCAAGAGACCCAGTACTTC. This codes for CASRLGGQETQYF.

The J gene is TRBJ1-2, the V gene TRBV6-4, with 7 positions matching TRBD1. V lost 9 bases, J lost 5 bases, and 18 bases stayed unmatched. Germline V CDR1 and CDR2: MRHNA, SNTAGT. This CDR3 has 16 residues. The CDR3 region is CASSSDLGGWLYGYTF. The CDR3, as DNA: TGTGCCAGTTCCTCCGACTTAGGGGGCTGGCTATATGGCTACACCTTC.

The V call is TRBV5-1, the J call TRBJ1-1; D is possibly TRBD1 (6 bases). V was pared by 0 bases and J by 4 bases, with 7 bases between. CDR1 is SGHRS and CDR2 is YFSETQ in the germline V gene. This CDR3 is built from 13 residues. CDR3 nucleotides: TGCGCCAGCAGCTTGGGGACAGTCACTGAAGCTTTCTTT. It encodes CASSLGTVTEAFF.